This T cell receptor (beta chain) was sequenced in a study of CD8+CD57+ T cells in acquired aplastic anemia. The wider study: Each DNA sample taken from sorted CD4+ and CD8+ cells came to approximately 3.2 ug on average. Around 11 million reads, on average, were obtained for CD4+ cells from healthy donors.

This clonotype was observed at least ten times. Its antigen is currently unknown. This CDR3 region has 15 residues. CDR1 SGHAT and CDR2 FQNNGV come from the germline V gene. Trimming at V came to 0 bases and at J to 7 bases, leaving 9 bases not matched to a gene. Study-level points and caveats: It was found that some 31 CD8+ CDR3 sequences were shared between patients and controls. Significant differences in CD8+ Simpson's diversity were not observed between patients and controls.

CDR3 and TCR beta VDJ profiling relied on genomic DNA as the template. TCRdb reprocessed the reads with MiXCR, giving one entry per CDR3 protein. The sample lists 100,000 to 130,000 distinct CDR3 sequences, about half occurring once. The sequenced material came from sorted CD4+, CD8+, or CD8+CD57+ T cells (not recorded which) from PBMCs. This clonotype was obtained from a human donor in good health, serving as a control. The rearrangement uses TRBV11-2 and TRBJ2-7, with 7 bases aligning to TRBD2. The CDR3 DNA is TGTGCCAGCAGCTTAGAAGGGCAGCGGGGTTGGGAGCAGTACTTC. Translated, it gives CASSLEGQRGWEQYF.